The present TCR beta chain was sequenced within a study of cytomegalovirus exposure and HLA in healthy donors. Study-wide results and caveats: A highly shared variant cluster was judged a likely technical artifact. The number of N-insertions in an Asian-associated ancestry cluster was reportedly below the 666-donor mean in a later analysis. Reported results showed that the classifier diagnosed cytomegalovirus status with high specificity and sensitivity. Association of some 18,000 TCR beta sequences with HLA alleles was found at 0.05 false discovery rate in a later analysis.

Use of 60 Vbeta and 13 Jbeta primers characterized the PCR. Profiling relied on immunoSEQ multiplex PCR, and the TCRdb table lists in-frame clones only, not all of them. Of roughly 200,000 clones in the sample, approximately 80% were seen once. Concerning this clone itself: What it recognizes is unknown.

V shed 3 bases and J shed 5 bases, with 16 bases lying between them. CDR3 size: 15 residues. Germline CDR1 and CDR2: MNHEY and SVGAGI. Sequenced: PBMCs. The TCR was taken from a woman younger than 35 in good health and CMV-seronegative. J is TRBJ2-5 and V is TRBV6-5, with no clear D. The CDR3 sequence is CASSYGRASWETQYF. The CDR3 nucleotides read TGTGCCAGCAGTTATGGGCGCGCAAGTTGGGAGACCCAGTACTTC.